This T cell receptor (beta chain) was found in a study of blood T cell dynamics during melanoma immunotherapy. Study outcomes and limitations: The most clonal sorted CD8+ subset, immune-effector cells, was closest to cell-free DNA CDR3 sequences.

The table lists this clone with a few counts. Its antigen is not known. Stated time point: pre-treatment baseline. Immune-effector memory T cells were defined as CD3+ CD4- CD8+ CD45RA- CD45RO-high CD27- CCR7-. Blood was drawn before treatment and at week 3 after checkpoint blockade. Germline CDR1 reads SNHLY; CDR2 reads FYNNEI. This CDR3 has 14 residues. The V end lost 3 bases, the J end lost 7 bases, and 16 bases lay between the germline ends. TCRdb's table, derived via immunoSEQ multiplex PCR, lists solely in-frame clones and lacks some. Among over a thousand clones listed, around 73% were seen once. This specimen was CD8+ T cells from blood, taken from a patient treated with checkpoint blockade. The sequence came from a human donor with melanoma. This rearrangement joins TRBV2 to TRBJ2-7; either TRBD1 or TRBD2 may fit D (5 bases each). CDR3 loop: CASSDRDLRPEQYF. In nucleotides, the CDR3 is TGTGCCAGCAGTGACCGGGACCTGAGGCCTGAGCAGTACTTC.